The clone carrying this T cell receptor beta chain was detected only a few times. Its cognate antigen is unknown. Primers included in the PCR were 60 Vbeta and 13 Jbeta primers. Some clones are missing from TCRdb's copy, which holds only in-frame ones; the method was immunoSEQ multiplex PCR. This sample yields some 150,000 clones, of which around 82% are seen a single time; 3.2% belongs to the top ten. The data are from a study of cytomegalovirus exposure and HLA in healthy donors. Study-wide results and limits: In a later analysis, parvovirus B19, influenza, CMV and Epstein-Barr virus appeared linked to several top co-occurrence clusters.

Germline lookup yields CDR1 SQVTM and CDR2 ANQGSEA. Trimming cost V 7 bases and J 4 bases, with 17 bases left between them. The CDR3 has 14 residues. This TCR was recovered from a young man in good health and CMV-seropositive. This sequence joins TRBV29-1 and TRBJ2-1; TRBD2 might be the D (7 bases). Sequencing was performed on PBMCs. DNA of the CDR3: TGCAGCGCCGAGGGGGGGTCCGTTTACAATGAGCAGTTCTTC. The encoded protein is CSAEGGSVYNEQFF.